The TCR beta chain under discussion was sequenced for a study of blood T cell repertoires in COVID-19. For the study at large: Material from acute and convalescent COVID-19 was sourced from the United States, Italy and Spain. In each case, the material was cDNA or gDNA derived from T cells, B-cell-depleted T cells, or PBMCs.

Original processing methods: Reference gene primer amplification yielded estimated nucleated cell counts. This table comes from immunoSEQ multiplex PCR, and its TCRdb copy is limited to in-frame clones, with some not included. D and trimming were read from the DNA, whereas the V and J calls and clone size are those reported in that table. Of 150,000 to 200,000 clones listed, approximately 89% are singletons. Trimming stripped 2 bases from V and 2 bases from J, with 6 bases between. The CDR3 runs to 13 residues. Germline V gene lookup returns CDR1 MNHNY and CDR2 SVGAGI (reference sequence). The chain couples TRBV6-6 to TRBJ1-1; no clear D gene. The sample comprised peripheral blood. This TCR was recovered from a man in his 70s with acute or convalescent COVID-19. CDR3 coding DNA: TGTGCCAGCAGTTACCGGGTTAACACTGAAGCTTTCTTT. As protein: CASSYRVNTEAFF.